These T cell receptor beta chains were read from a single sample in a study of identical twins. One entry per CDR3 protein, called by TCRdb with MiXCR from the 5' RACE reads. The sample yields 1.5 million to 2 million distinct CDR3 sequences, less than 35% seen once. Source material: cord blood. The source of these receptors is a newborn girl in good health. CDR3s include the opening cysteine and the closing phenylalanine or tryptophan. The order of the fields is clone size, J gene, D gene, V gene, CDR3 DNA, CDR3 protein. D genes are given only for firm matches. Some rows have no size entry. The others give once, few or many, or a class for an expanded clone.

clone_size: .; j_call: TRBJ1-2; d_call: TRBD1; v_call: TRBV5-1; cdr3_nt: TGCGCCAGCAGCTACGTGACAGGGGACGATGGCTACACCTTC; cdr3_aa: CASSYVTGDDGYTF
clone_size: .; j_call: TRBJ2-7; d_call: TRBD2; v_call: TRBV11-2; cdr3_nt: TGTGCCAGCCAGGCGGGGGTAGCCTACGAGCAGTACTTC; cdr3_aa: CASQAGVAYEQYF
clone_size: .; j_call: TRBJ1-2; d_call: .; v_call: TRBV11-2; cdr3_nt: TGTGCCAGCAGCTCAATAAGGGGGGGGAACTATGGCTACACCTTC; cdr3_aa: CASSSIRGGNYGYTF
clone_size: .; j_call: TRBJ1-3; d_call: TRBD1; v_call: TRBV10-3; cdr3_nt: TGTGCCATCAGCGGGACAGCTCACTCTGGAAACACCATATATTTT; cdr3_aa: CAISGTAHSGNTIYF
clone_size: .; j_call: TRBJ2-5; d_call: TRBD2; v_call: TRBV2; cdr3_nt: TGTGCCAGCAGTCGACTAGCGGGGTGGAAAGAGACCCAGTACTTC; cdr3_aa: CASSRLAGWKETQYF
clone_size: few; j_call: TRBJ2-7; d_call: TRBD2; v_call: TRBV6-2/TRBV6-3; cdr3_nt: TGTGCCAGCAGTTACTCCTTCCTAGCGGGGGCATCCTACGAGCAGTACTTC; cdr3_aa: CASSYSFLAGASYEQYF
clone_size: .; j_call: TRBJ2-7; d_call: TRBD1; v_call: TRBV20-1; cdr3_nt: TGCAGTGCTAGCCCCCGACAGGGGGCAAGGTACGAGCAGTACTTC; cdr3_aa: CSASPRQGARYEQYF
clone_size: .; j_call: TRBJ2-3; d_call: TRBD2; v_call: TRBV25-1; cdr3_nt: TGTGCCAGCAGTGAATCCCGCGGGAGAAGGCACACAGATACGCAGTATTTT; cdr3_aa: CASSESRGRRHTDTQYF
clone_size: once; j_call: TRBJ2-3; d_call: .; v_call: TRBV6-1; cdr3_nt: TGTGCCAGCAGTGGAGGCGTCGGGGGCTACACAGATACGCAGTATTTT; cdr3_aa: CASSGGVGGYTDTQYF
clone_size: .; j_call: TRBJ2-2; d_call: .; v_call: TRBV20-1; cdr3_nt: TGCAGTGCCCCTGAATACACCGGGGAGCTGTTTTTT; cdr3_aa: CSAPEYTGELFF